This T cell receptor (beta chain) derives from a study of control samples from healthy donors and cancer patients. Only in-frame clones appear in the TCRdb table, and some are missing; sequencing was by immunoSEQ multiplex PCR. The sample lists about 130,000 clones, around 90% seen once, with around 2.5% in the top ten. The V end was cut by 5 bases, the J end by 1 base, with 9 bases between. Germline CDR1 is MNHEY and CDR2 is SMNVEV (reference sequence). This CDR3 comprises 14 residues. The rearrangement links TRBV27 to TRBJ1-3; no clear D gene. The sequenced sample was blood. The TCR originated in a man between 40 and 49 years old in good health. CDR3 in amino acids: CASSRVGSGNTIYF. In DNA, the CDR3 is TGTGCCAGCAGTCGGGTGGGGTCTGGAAACACCATATATTTT.